The rows below give T cell receptor beta chains drawn from one sample of a study of spatial heterogeneity in lung cancer. MiXCR, run by TCRdb on the 5' RACE reads, gives a single entry per CDR3 protein. Among around 44,000 distinct CDR3 sequences listed, about 10% were seen once. The material was PBMCs, obtained at follow-up. These receptors originate from a female donor with early-stage non-small cell lung cancer. Both conserved end residues are part of each CDR3. Each record gives: V gene, clone size, CDR3 length, J gene, D gene, CDR3 protein, CDR3 DNA. A D gene is named only where the DNA matches it firmly. Expanded clones get a size class; other rows say once, few or many, or leave the size out.

v_gene: TRBV5-1; abundance: many; len: 15; j_gene: TRBJ2-7; d_gene: TRBD1; CDR3aa: CASSLGDSGHPEQYF; CDR3nt: TGCGCCAGCAGCTTGGGGGACAGTGGCCATCCCGAGCAGTACTTC
v_gene: TRBV5-1; abundance: many; len: 16; j_gene: TRBJ2-5; d_gene: TRBD1; CDR3aa: CASAPGTGGYQETQYF; CDR3nt: TGCGCCAGCGCTCCCGGGACAGGGGGATACCAAGAGACCCAGTACTTC
v_gene: TRBV12-3/TRBV12-4; abundance: many; len: 9; j_gene: TRBJ1-5; d_gene: .; CDR3aa: CFDNQPQHF; CDR3nt: TGTTTCGACAATCAGCCCCAGCATTTT
v_gene: TRBV7-9; abundance: .; len: 15; j_gene: TRBJ1-2; d_gene: .; CDR3aa: CASSLANAPNYGYTF; CDR3nt: TGTGCCAGCAGCTTAGCAAACGCTCCTAACTATGGCTACACCTTC
v_gene: TRBV2; abundance: many; len: 15; j_gene: TRBJ2-6; d_gene: .; CDR3aa: CASSEVRAGANVLTF; CDR3nt: TGTGCCAGCAGTGAAGTTCGGGCAGGGGCCAACGTCCTGACTTTC
v_gene: TRBV3-1; abundance: many; len: 15; j_gene: TRBJ1-1; d_gene: .; CDR3aa: CASSRNGGRNTEAFF; CDR3nt: TGTGCCAGCAGCCGAAACGGGGGGCGGAACACTGAAGCTTTCTTT
v_gene: TRBV18; abundance: many; len: 18; j_gene: TRBJ2-3; d_gene: .; CDR3aa: CASSLTGFSGDSTDTQYF; CDR3nt: TGTGCCAGCTCACTAACGGGGTTTAGCGGTGACAGCACAGATACGCAGTATTTT
v_gene: TRBV29-1; abundance: few; len: 14; j_gene: TRBJ2-7; d_gene: .; CDR3aa: CSAGSKVGAHEQYF; CDR3nt: TGCAGCGCCGGTTCCAAAGTGGGGGCCCACGAGCAGTACTTC
v_gene: TRBV24-1; abundance: medium-sized; len: 14; j_gene: TRBJ2-3; d_gene: .; CDR3aa: CATSDLRFGDTQYF; CDR3nt: TGTGCCACCAGTGATCTACGGTTTGGAGATACGCAGTATTTT
v_gene: TRBV7-2; abundance: many; len: 14; j_gene: TRBJ2-1; d_gene: TRBD1; CDR3aa: CASSGRTGIGEQFF; CDR3nt: TGTGCCAGCAGCGGCCGGACAGGGATCGGGGAGCAGTTCTTC
v_gene: TRBV28; abundance: many; len: 12; j_gene: TRBJ1-5; d_gene: .; CDR3aa: CGWGVNNQPQHF; CDR3nt: TGTGGTTGGGGGGTCAACAATCAGCCCCAGCATTTT
v_gene: TRBV19; abundance: many; len: 18; j_gene: TRBJ2-7; d_gene: TRBD1; CDR3aa: CASSAGTGFANEDYEQYF; CDR3nt: TGTGCCAGTAGTGCCGGGACAGGGTTCGCGAATGAAGATTACGAGCAGTACTTC
v_gene: TRBV4-1; abundance: .; len: 14; j_gene: TRBJ2-3; d_gene: .; CDR3aa: CASSAPQPPDTQYF; CDR3nt: TGCGCCAGCAGCGCGCCCCAGCCTCCAGATACGCAGTATTTT
v_gene: TRBV6-5; abundance: many; len: 14; j_gene: TRBJ1-1; d_gene: .; CDR3aa: CASSYDRINTEAFF; CDR3nt: TGTGCCAGCAGTTACGACAGGATTAACACTGAAGCTTTCTTT
v_gene: TRBV27; abundance: .; len: 17; j_gene: TRBJ1-5; d_gene: TRBD1; CDR3aa: CASSLPGTATGNQPQHF; CDR3nt: TGTGCCAGCAGTTTACCCGGGACAGCCACAGGGAATCAGCCCCAGCATTTT
v_gene: TRBV4-2; abundance: few; len: 16; j_gene: TRBJ2-5; d_gene: .; CDR3aa: CASSQELGGPQETQYF; CDR3nt: TGTGCCAGCAGCCAAGAACTCGGGGGCCCTCAAGAGACCCAGTACTTC
v_gene: TRBV6-5; abundance: few; len: 16; j_gene: TRBJ1-6; d_gene: .; CDR3aa: CASTQAGGAYNSPLHF; CDR3nt: TGTGCCAGCACCCAGGCGGGGGGGGCGTATAATTCACCCCTCCACTTT
v_gene: TRBV30; abundance: many; len: 16; j_gene: TRBJ1-2; d_gene: TRBD1; CDR3aa: CAWLATGTGGRYGYTF; CDR3nt: TGTGCCTGGCTAGCGACCGGGACAGGGGGCCGGTATGGCTACACCTTC
v_gene: TRBV7-9; abundance: few; len: 12; j_gene: TRBJ1-2; d_gene: .; CDR3aa: CASSHGTLGYTF; CDR3nt: TGTGCCAGCAGCCACGGAACGCTCGGCTACACCTTC
v_gene: TRBV20-1; abundance: many; len: 16; j_gene: TRBJ2-6; d_gene: TRBD1; CDR3aa: CSAPLAGGPGANVLTF; CDR3nt: TGCAGTGCTCCGCTTGCAGGGGGCCCTGGGGCCAACGTCCTGACTTTC
v_gene: TRBV7-2; abundance: few; len: 15; j_gene: TRBJ1-5; d_gene: .; CDR3aa: CASSLAVYSNQPQHF; CDR3nt: TGTGCCAGCAGCTTAGCTGTCTATAGCAATCAGCCCCAGCATTTT
v_gene: TRBV10-3; abundance: many; len: 15; j_gene: TRBJ2-2; d_gene: TRBD1; CDR3aa: CAISGTGAEAGELFF; CDR3nt: TGTGCCATCAGCGGAACAGGGGCGGAGGCCGGGGAGCTGTTTTTT
v_gene: TRBV20-1; abundance: many; len: 14; j_gene: TRBJ2-7; d_gene: .; CDR3aa: CSARGLLVAYEQYF; CDR3nt: TGCAGTGCTAGAGGCCTGCTAGTCGCCTACGAGCAGTACTTC
v_gene: TRBV29-1; abundance: few; len: 15; j_gene: TRBJ1-2; d_gene: .; CDR3aa: CSVDYSTSLDYGYTF; CDR3nt: TGCAGCGTTGATTATAGTACCTCCCTCGACTATGGCTACACCTTC
v_gene: TRBV5-5; abundance: few; len: 16; j_gene: TRBJ1-5; d_gene: .; CDR3aa: CASSLEGSAVGQPQHF; CDR3nt: TGTGCCAGCAGCTTGGAGGGCTCAGCAGTGGGTCAGCCCCAGCATTTT
v_gene: TRBV7-2; abundance: many; len: 18; j_gene: TRBJ2-1; d_gene: TRBD2; CDR3aa: CASSFALSSGGLYNEQFF; CDR3nt: TGTGCCAGCAGCTTCGCTCTTTCGAGCGGGGGGCTCTACAATGAGCAGTTCTTC
v_gene: TRBV7-9; abundance: .; len: 16; j_gene: TRBJ2-3; d_gene: .; CDR3aa: CASSWIPLRGTDTQYF; CDR3nt: TGTGCCAGCAGCTGGATCCCTCTGCGGGGCACAGATACGCAGTATTTT
v_gene: TRBV20-1; abundance: few; len: 14; j_gene: TRBJ2-7; d_gene: .; CDR3aa: CSAIVGQRSYEQYF; CDR3nt: TGCAGTGCTATCGTCGGACAGCGCTCCTACGAGCAGTACTTC
v_gene: TRBV20-1; abundance: few; len: 14; j_gene: TRBJ2-1; d_gene: .; CDR3aa: CSASLWRSYNEQFF; CDR3nt: TGCAGTGCCTCGTTGTGGCGGAGTTACAATGAGCAGTTCTTC
v_gene: TRBV7-3; abundance: medium-sized; len: 15; j_gene: TRBJ2-2; d_gene: .; CDR3aa: CASSLTTANTGELFF; CDR3nt: TGTGCCAGCAGCTTAACGACAGCCAACACCGGGGAGCTGTTTTTT
v_gene: TRBV20-1; abundance: .; len: 13; j_gene: TRBJ1-1; d_gene: TRBD1; CDR3aa: CSATTGGTTEAFF; CDR3nt: TGCAGTGCCACGACAGGGGGGACCACTGAAGCTTTCTTT
v_gene: TRBV5-1; abundance: few; len: 15; j_gene: TRBJ2-5; d_gene: .; CDR3aa: CASSPFLSGPETQYF; CDR3nt: TGCGCCAGCAGCCCTTTTTTGTCGGGGCCAGAGACCCAGTACTTC
v_gene: TRBV5-1; abundance: .; len: 15; j_gene: TRBJ2-7; d_gene: TRBD1; CDR3aa: CASSFATGVPYEQYF; CDR3nt: TGCGCCAGCAGCTTCGCTACAGGGGTCCCCTACGAGCAGTACTTC
v_gene: TRBV3-1; abundance: .; len: 13; j_gene: TRBJ1-1; d_gene: .; CDR3aa: CASSPLLEAEAFF; CDR3nt: TGTGCCAGCAGCCCTCTTCTGGAGGCTGAAGCTTTCTTT
v_gene: TRBV4-3; abundance: .; len: 18; j_gene: TRBJ2-2; d_gene: TRBD2; CDR3aa: CASSPSGGAGWNTGELFF; CDR3nt: TGCGCCAGCAGCCCTAGCGGGGGGGCCGGGTGGAACACCGGGGAGCTGTTTTTT
v_gene: TRBV20-1; abundance: .; len: 17; j_gene: TRBJ2-1; d_gene: TRBD2; CDR3aa: CSGGTSGVTSSYNEQFF; CDR3nt: TGCAGTGGGGGGACTAGCGGGGTCACAAGCTCCTACAATGAGCAGTTCTTC
v_gene: TRBV12-3/TRBV12-4; abundance: .; len: 13; j_gene: TRBJ2-4; d_gene: .; CDR3aa: CASSPGENDIQYF; CDR3nt: TGTGCCAGCAGCCCGGGCGAAAATGACATTCAGTACTTC